These T cell receptor beta chains were read from a single sample in a study of blood T cells in healthy people across ages. Via MiXCR, TCRdb re-called the 5' RACE reads, giving one row per CDR3 protein. The data hold some 760,000 distinct CDR3 sequences, with approximately 25% observed a single time. The data were also submitted as part of a second study, on T cells of mothers and their children.

Input material: blood. The receptors here all came from a boy aged 5-17 years in good health. CDR3s include the opening cysteine and the closing phenylalanine or tryptophan. The D gene is left open where the match is weak. Clone size appears in some rows only: once, few, many, or a class for an expanded clone.

size	V	J	D	DNA	CDR3
-	TRBV4-1	TRBJ2-3	TRBD2	TGCGCCAGCAGCCAACAAGGGGAGGGGCCGAGCACAGATACGCAGTATTTT	CASSQQGEGPSTDTQYF
-	TRBV28	TRBJ2-7	-	TGTGCCAGCAGTTTCCTTGACAAGCAGTACTTC	CASSFLDKQYF
few	TRBV5-1	TRBJ1-2	-	TGCGCCAGCAGCGCCGGGCTGGGAGGCTACACCTTC	CASSAGLGGYTF
-	TRBV15	TRBJ2-1	-	TGTGCCACCAGCAGAGTTCGACTGGAGGACAATGAGCAGTTCTTC	CATSRVRLEDNEQFF
few	TRBV7-9	TRBJ1-1	TRBD1	TGTGCCAGCACCGACTCACAGGGGGGCACTGAAGCTTTCTTT	CASTDSQGGTEAFF
-	TRBV11-2	TRBJ2-7	TRBD1	TGTGCCAGCAGCCACTCCACAGGGGGCAGGTACGAGCAGTACTTC	CASSHSTGGRYEQYF
-	TRBV30	TRBJ2-3	-	TGTGCCTGGAGTGGCAGGGCAAAAACCACAGATACGCAGTATTTT	CAWSGRAKTTDTQYF
-	TRBV7-2	TRBJ1-2	-	TGTGCCAGCAGCCCCCGGTTGGCTGCTAACTATGGCTACACCTTC	CASSPRLAANYGYTF
-	TRBV7-3	TRBJ2-1	-	TGTGCCAGCAGCCCGAGAGGTTCGGGTGCGGCGACTTCCTACAATGAGCAGTTCTTC	CASSPRGSGAATSYNEQFF
-	TRBV6-6	TRBJ2-1	TRBD1	TGTGCCAGCACCTGGGGGACAGGGGACAATGAGCAGTTCTTC	CASTWGTGDNEQFF
-	TRBV11-2	TRBJ2-5	-	TGTGCCAGCAGCACCGAACGACTGGGGGGTGAGACCCAGTACTTC	CASSTERLGGETQYF
-	TRBV11-2	TRBJ2-5	TRBD2	TGTGCCAGCAGCTCCGGGACTAGCTCCGCCGCGGAGACCCAGTACTTC	CASSSGTSSAAETQYF
few	TRBV5-1	TRBJ1-2	TRBD1	TGCGCCAGCAGCTTGGAGGACAGGGGAGTCCCTCATGGCTACACCTTC	CASSLEDRGVPHGYTF
-	TRBV29-1	TRBJ2-1	-	TGCAGCGCCGGACAATACTACAATGAGCAGTTCTTC	CSAGQYYNEQFF
-	TRBV29-1	TRBJ2-7	-	TGCAGCGTTGAAGTAGGGGAGTCGGTGGGGTACGAGCAGTACTTC	CSVEVGESVGYEQYF